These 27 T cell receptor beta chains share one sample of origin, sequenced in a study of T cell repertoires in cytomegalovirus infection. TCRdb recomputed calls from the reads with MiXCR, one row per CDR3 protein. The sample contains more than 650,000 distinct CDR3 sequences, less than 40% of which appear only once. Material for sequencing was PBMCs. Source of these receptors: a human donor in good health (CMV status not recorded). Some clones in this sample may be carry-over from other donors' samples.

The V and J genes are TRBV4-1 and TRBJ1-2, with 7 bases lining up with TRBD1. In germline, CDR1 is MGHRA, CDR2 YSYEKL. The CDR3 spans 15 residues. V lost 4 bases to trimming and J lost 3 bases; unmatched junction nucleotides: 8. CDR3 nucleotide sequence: TGCGCCAGCAGCCCCGACAGGGCGGACTACTATGGCTACACCTTC. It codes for CASSPDRADYYGYTF.

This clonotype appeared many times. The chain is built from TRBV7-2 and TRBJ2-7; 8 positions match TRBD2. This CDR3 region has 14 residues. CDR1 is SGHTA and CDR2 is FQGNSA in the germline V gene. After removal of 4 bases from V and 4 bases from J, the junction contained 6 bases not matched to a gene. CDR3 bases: TGTGCCAGCAGCTCGGGACTAGACAAATACGAGCAGTACTTC. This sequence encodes CASSSGLDKYEQYF.

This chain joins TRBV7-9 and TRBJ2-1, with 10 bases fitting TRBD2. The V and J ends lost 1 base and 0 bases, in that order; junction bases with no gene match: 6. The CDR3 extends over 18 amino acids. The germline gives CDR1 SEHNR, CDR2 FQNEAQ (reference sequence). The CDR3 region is CASSLGLLAGSSYNEQFF. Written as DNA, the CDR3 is TGTGCCAGCAGCTTAGGTTTACTAGCGGGGAGCTCCTACAATGAGCAGTTCTTC. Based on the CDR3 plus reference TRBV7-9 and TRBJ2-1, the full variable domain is DTGVSQNPRHKITKRGQNVTFRCDPISEHNRLYWYRQTLGQGPEFLTYFQNEAQLEKSRLLSDRFSAERPKGSFSTLEIQRTEQGDSAMYLCASSLGLLAGSSYNEQFFGPGTRLTVL.

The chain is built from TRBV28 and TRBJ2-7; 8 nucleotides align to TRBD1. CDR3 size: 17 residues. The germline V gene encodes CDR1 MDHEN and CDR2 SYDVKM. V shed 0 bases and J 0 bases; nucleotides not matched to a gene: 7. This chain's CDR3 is CASSLWGTGKNSYEQYF. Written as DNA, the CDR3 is TGTGCCAGCAGTTTATGGGGGACAGGCAAGAACTCCTACGAGCAGTACTTC.

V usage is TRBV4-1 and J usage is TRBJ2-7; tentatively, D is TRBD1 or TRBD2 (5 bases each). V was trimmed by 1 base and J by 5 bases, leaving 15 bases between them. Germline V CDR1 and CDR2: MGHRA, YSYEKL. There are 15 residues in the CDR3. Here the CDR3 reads CASSQGGVLSHEQYF. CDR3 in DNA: TGCGCCAGCAGCCAAGGAGGGGTTCTGAGCCACGAGCAGTACTTC.

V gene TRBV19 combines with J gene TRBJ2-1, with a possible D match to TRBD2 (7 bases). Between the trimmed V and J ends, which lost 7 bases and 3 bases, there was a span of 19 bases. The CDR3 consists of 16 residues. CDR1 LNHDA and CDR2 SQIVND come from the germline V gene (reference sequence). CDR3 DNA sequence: TGTGCCAGTACCAAGGGGGGCGGGGGAGACTACAATGAGCAGTTCTTC. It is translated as CASTKGGGGDYNEQFF.

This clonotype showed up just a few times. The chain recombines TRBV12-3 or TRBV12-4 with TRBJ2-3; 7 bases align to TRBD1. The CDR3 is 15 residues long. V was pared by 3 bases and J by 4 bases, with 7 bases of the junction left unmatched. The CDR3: CASSFLGGAPDTQYF. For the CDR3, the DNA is TGTGCCAGCAGTTTCCTAGGGGGCGCGCCAGATACGCAGTATTTT.

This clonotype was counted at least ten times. The CDR3 DNA is TGTGCCAGCAGCCGGGGACAGGGGGAGAACACCGGGGAGCTGTTTTTT. Its translation: CASSRGQGENTGELFF. This chain joins TRBV7-6 and TRBJ2-2; 11 bases agree with TRBD1. Germline CDR1 SGHVS, CDR2 FNYEAQ. The CDR3 runs to 16 residues. V lost 5 bases to trimming and J lost 1 base; unmatched junction nucleotides: 3.

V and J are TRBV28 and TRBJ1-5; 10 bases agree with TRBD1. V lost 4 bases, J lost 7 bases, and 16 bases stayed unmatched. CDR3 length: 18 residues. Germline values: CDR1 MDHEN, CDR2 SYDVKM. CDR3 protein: CASSSPGTGAQWGQPQHF. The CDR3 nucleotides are TGTGCCAGCAGTTCCCCCGGGACAGGGGCGCAATGGGGCCAGCCCCAGCATTTT.

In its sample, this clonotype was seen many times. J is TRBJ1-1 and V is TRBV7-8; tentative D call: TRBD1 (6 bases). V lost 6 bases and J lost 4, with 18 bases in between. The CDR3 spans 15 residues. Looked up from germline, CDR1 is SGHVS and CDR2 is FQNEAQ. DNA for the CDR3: TGTGCCAGCAGTCAAGGGGGAGGGCCGGGCACTGAAGCTTTCTTT. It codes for CASSQGGGPGTEAFF.

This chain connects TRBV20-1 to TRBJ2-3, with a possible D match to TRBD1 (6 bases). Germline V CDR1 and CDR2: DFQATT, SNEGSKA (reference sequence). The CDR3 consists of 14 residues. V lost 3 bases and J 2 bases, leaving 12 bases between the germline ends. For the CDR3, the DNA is TGCAGTGCTAGGAACAGGGCGATCACAGATACGCAGTATTTT. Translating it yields CSARNRAITDTQYF.

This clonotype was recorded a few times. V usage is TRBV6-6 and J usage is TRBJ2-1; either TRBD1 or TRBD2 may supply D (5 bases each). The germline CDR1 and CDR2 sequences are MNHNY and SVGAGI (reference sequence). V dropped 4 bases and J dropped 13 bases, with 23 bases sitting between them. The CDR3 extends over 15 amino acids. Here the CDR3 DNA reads TGTGCCAGCAGTTCATCTCTCCAGGGTAGTCGGGAACAGTTCTTC. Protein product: CASSSSLQGSREQFF.

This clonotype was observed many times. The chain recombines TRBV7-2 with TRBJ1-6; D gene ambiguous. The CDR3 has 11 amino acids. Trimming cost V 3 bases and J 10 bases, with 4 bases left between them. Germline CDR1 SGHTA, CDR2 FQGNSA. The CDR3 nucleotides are TGTGCCAGCAGCTTGTACTCACCCCTCCACTTT. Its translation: CASSLYSPLHF.

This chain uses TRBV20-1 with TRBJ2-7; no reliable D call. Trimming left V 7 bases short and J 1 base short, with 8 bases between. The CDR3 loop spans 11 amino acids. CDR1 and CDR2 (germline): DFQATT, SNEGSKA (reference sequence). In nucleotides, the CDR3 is TGCAGTGTAACAGAATCCTACGAGCAGTACTTC. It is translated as CSVTESYEQYF.

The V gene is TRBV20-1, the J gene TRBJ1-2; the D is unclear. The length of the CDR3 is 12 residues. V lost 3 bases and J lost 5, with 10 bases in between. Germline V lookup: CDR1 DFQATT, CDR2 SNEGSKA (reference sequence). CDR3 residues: CSARLGGYGYTF. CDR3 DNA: TGCAGTGCTAGGTTGGGAGGGTATGGCTACACCTTC.

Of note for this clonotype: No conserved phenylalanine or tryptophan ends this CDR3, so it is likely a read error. CDR3 DNA: TGTGCCAGCAGTTGGTCGTTACCGCGTAATTCACCCCTCCACCTT. This encodes CASSWSLPRNSPLHL. V gene TRBV6-5 combines with J gene TRBJ1-6, with unresolved D. The ends were cut back, 4 bases at V and 6 bases at J, with 13 bases in the middle. Per germline, CDR1 MNHEY and CDR2 SVGAGI. The CDR3 contains 15 residues.

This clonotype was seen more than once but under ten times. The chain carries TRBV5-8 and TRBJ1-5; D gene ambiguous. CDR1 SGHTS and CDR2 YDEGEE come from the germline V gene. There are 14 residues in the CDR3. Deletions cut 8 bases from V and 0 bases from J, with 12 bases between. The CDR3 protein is CASGVRPSNQPQHF. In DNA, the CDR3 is TGTGCCAGTGGGGTGAGACCTAGCAATCAGCCCCAGCATTTT.

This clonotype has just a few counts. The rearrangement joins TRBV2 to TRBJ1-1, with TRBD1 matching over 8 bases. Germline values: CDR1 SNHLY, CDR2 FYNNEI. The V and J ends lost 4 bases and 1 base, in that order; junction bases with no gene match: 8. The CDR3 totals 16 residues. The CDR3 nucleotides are TGTGCCAGCAGTGCCGGACAGGGCGGGAGGAACACTGAAGCTTTCTTT. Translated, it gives CASSAGQGGRNTEAFF.

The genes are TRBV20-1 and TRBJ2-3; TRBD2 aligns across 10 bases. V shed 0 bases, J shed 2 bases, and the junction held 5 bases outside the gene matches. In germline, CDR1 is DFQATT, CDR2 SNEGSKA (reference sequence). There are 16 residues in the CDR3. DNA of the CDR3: TGCAGTGCTAGAGAAGGAGCGGGAGGGATCACAGATACGCAGTATTTT. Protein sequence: CSAREGAGGITDTQYF.

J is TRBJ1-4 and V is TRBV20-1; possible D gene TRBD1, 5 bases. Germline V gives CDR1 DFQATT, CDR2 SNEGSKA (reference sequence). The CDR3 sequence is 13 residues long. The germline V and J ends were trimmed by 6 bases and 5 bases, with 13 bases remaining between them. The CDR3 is CSAVQAQNEKLFF. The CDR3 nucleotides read TGCAGTGCCGTACAGGCCCAGAATGAAAAACTGTTTTTT.

CDR3 in amino acids: CASIILQNYGYTF. The CDR3 DNA reads as TGTGCCAGTATTATTTTGCAGAACTATGGCTACACCTTC. The chain combines TRBV19 with TRBJ1-2; D uncertain. This CDR3 has 13 residues. Trimming removed 7 bases from V and 2 bases from J, with 11 bases in between. Germline-derived CDR1 and CDR2 are LNHDA and SQIVND (reference sequence).

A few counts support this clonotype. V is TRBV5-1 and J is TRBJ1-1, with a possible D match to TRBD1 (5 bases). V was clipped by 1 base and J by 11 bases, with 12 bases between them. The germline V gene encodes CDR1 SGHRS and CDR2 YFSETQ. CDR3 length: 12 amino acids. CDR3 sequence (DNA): TGCGCCAGCAGCTTGCCGGGGGTCCTCGCTTTCTTT. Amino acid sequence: CASSLPGVLAFF. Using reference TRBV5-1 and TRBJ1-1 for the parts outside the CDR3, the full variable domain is KAGVTQTPRYLIKTRGQQVTLSCSPISGHRSVSWYQQTPGQGLQFLFEYFSETQRNKGNFPGRFSGRQFSNSRSEMNVSTLELGDSALYLCASSLPGVLAFFGQGTRLTVV.

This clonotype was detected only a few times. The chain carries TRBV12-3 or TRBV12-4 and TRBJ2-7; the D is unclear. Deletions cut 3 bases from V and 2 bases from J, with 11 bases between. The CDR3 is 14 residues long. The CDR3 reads CASSFTYGTYEQYF. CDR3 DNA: TGTGCCAGCAGTTTTACCTACGGAACCTACGAGCAGTACTTC.

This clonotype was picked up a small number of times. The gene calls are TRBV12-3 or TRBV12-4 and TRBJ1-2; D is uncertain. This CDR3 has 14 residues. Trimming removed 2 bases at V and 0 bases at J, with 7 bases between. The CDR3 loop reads CASSLTVSNYGYTF. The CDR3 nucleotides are TGTGCCAGCAGTTTAACGGTGTCTAACTATGGCTACACCTTC.

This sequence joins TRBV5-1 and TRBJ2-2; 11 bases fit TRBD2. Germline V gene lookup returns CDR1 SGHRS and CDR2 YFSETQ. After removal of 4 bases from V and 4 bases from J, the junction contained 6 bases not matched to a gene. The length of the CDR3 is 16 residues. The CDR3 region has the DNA TGCGCCAGCAGCGTGACTAGCGGGATTTTCACCGGGGAGCTGTTTTTT. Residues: CASSVTSGIFTGELFF.

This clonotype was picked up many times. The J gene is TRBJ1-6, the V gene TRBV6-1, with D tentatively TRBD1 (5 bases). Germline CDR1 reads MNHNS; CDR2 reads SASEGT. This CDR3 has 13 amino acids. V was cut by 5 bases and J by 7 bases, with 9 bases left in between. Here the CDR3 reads CASSSRGNSPLHF. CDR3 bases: TGTGCCAGCAGTTCGCGGGGGAATTCACCCCTCCACTTT.

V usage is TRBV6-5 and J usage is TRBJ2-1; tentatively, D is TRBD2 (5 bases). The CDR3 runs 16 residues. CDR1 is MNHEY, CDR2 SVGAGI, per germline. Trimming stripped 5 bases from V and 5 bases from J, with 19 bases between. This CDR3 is CASSPPIGIGDNEQFF. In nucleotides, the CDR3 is TGTGCCAGCAGTCCTCCGATCGGGATTGGGGACAATGAGCAGTTCTTC.